The rows below give T cell receptor beta chains drawn from one sample of a study of blood T cell repertoires in COVID-19. Data came from immunoSEQ multiplex PCR; TCRdb stores just in-frame clones and leaves some out. Among approximately 240,000 clones listed, about 90% were seen once. Sample: PBMCs or T cells enriched from blood (not recorded which). Receptors originate from a woman aged 18-35 years who had recovered from COVID-19. The CDR3 runs from the conserved cysteine through the conserved F or W. D genes are given only for firm matches.

j_gene	d_gene	v_gene	CDR3aa
TRBJ2-1	TRBD2	TRBV5-6	CASSLEGTSGEQFF
TRBJ1-1	TRBD1	TRBV6-6	CASTTEGQGNTEAFF
TRBJ1-1	.	TRBV5-1	CASTLGANTEAFF
TRBJ2-7	TRBD1	TRBV6-5	CASTNTGTGRYEQYF
TRBJ1-5	TRBD1	TRBV23-1	CASSQSGTGFSNQPQHF
TRBJ2-7	TRBD2	TRBV2	CATQRAGGLFHEQYF
TRBJ1-4	.	TRBV5-1	CASSVVAGTNEKLFF
TRBJ1-4	TRBD1	TRBV6-5	CATQGAESEKLFF
TRBJ1-5	.	TRBV19	CASSIRRASGNQPQHF
TRBJ1-2	.	TRBV24-1	CATSDLEVNYGYTF
TRBJ1-2	TRBD1	TRBV19	CASSIGQGIYGYTF
TRBJ1-4	.	TRBV28	CASSLGGATNEKLFF
TRBJ1-2	TRBD1	TRBV9	CASSVAGQSSYGYTF
TRBJ2-7	TRBD1	TRBV4-3	CASSQGPPGGYEQYF
TRBJ1-4	.	TRBV18	CASSPDGMTYGDEKLFF
TRBJ2-3	.	TRBV18	CASSPAGGPSTDTQYF
TRBJ2-2	.	TRBV5-1	CASSARTDSGGELFF
TRBJ2-2	TRBD1	TRBV7-9	CASSGGQGYTGELFF
TRBJ2-2	TRBD2	TRBV6-4	CASSSLAGDTGELFF
TRBJ2-5	TRBD2	TRBV5-1	CASSFNLAEFGETQYF
TRBJ2-7	TRBD2	TRBV6-6	CASSGRAQRNEQYF
TRBJ1-2	.	TRBV24-1	CATSDFTQYYGYTF
TRBJ1-1	TRBD1	TRBV2	CASRDRGYLNTEAFF
TRBJ2-7	.	TRBV12-3/TRBV12-4	CASSLRETYEQYF
TRBJ1-1	TRBD1	TRBV7-9	CASSGGRAGGMNTEAFF
TRBJ1-1	.	TRBV7-8	CASSTAGYAFF
TRBJ1-5	.	TRBV6-1	CASSEGEENQPQHF
TRBJ2-1	.	TRBV9	CASSPQGLSNEQFF
TRBJ2-7	.	TRBV11-3	CASSLDDRSNYEQYF